This T cell receptor beta chain is drawn from a study of CD8 T cells in ankylosing spondylitis. At least ten counts were recorded for this clonotype. The germline gives CDR1 DFQATT, CDR2 SNEGSKA (reference sequence). V was pared by 7 bases and J by 0 bases, with 12 bases between. This CDR3 region has 13 residues. TCRdb itself ran the 5' RACE reads through MiXCR, one entry per CDR3 protein. The data show under 150,000 distinct CDR3 sequences, with around 9.3% seen just once and approximately 3.4% held by the top ten. This clonotype originated in a male donor with ankylosing spondylitis or in good health (not recorded which). Sequenced: blood, either unsorted or a sorted T cell fraction (not recorded which). The genes are TRBV20-1 and TRBJ2-5, with D possibly matching TRBD2 (6 bases). Here the CDR3 DNA reads TGCAGTGTTCAGTTAGCGGACCAAGAGACCCAGTACTTC. This sequence encodes CSVQLADQETQYF.